The 30 T cell receptor beta chains below all came from one sample that was sequenced in a study of CD8+ T cells in alopecia areata. Extracted RNA was reverse transcribed into cDNA, the sequencing template. The repertoire was sequenced with immunoSEQ multiplex PCR; TCRdb's copy has only in-frame clones and lacks some. The sample carries 130,000 to 150,000 clones, 85% to 90% recorded once. The sequencing here drew on CD8+ T cells sorted from blood, taken at week 0. The receptors were gathered from a human donor with alopecia areata.

The J gene is TRBJ1-5, the V gene TRBV2, with D hard to call. Germline V CDR1 and CDR2: SNHLY, FYNNEI. CDR3 length: 15 amino acids. V lost 1 base and J 0 bases, leaving 7 bases between the germline ends. The CDR3 DNA follows: TGTGCCAGCAGTGAAGACCAGTATAGCAATCAGCCCCAGCATTTT. Amino acids: CASSEDQYSNQPQHF.

This clone was recorded only once. The J gene is TRBJ2-1, the V gene TRBV13; TRBD2 matches at 9 bases. The CDR3 spans 18 residues. V was pared by 4 bases and J by 4 bases, with 14 bases of the junction left unmatched. Per germline, CDR1 PRHDT and CDR2 FYEKMQ (reference sequence). For the CDR3, the DNA is TGTGCCAGCAGCTCCCAGAGGACTAGCGAGTGGACGTACAATGAGCAGTTCTTC. It codes for CASSSQRTSEWTYNEQFF.

This chain connects TRBV7-6 to TRBJ2-2; 7 nucleotides line up with TRBD1. The germline V gene encodes CDR1 SGHVS and CDR2 FNYEAQ. J was trimmed by 5 bases and V by 5 bases; bases with no gene match: 8. The CDR3 is 15 residues long. CDR3 sequence: CASSPDRAGTGELFF. DNA for the CDR3: TGTGCCAGCAGCCCAGACAGGGCTGGGACCGGGGAGCTGTTTTTT.

The J gene is TRBJ1-2, the V gene TRBV27, with a tentative D call TRBD1 (5 bases). CDR3 length equals 13 residues. Germline CDR1 is MNHEY and CDR2 is SMNVEV (reference sequence). V was shortened by 5 bases and J by 4 bases, with 11 bases between the two germline ends. DNA of the CDR3: TGTGCCAGCAGTCCCGGGACGGGCTATGGCTACACCTTC. This gives the protein CASSPGTGYGYTF.

This chain links TRBV7-9 with TRBJ2-2; TRBD2 matches at 7 bases. There are 17 residues in the CDR3. CDR1 is SEHNR and CDR2 is FQNEAQ in the germline V gene (reference sequence). With 4 bases clipped from V and 5 bases from J, the junction kept 13 bases outside the gene matches. For the CDR3, the DNA is TGTGCCAGCAGCTGGAGGGGAGCGGGAATTAGGACCGGGGAGCTGTTTTTT. Translating it yields CASSWRGAGIRTGELFF.

This clone was detected only a few times. V gene TRBV11-2 combines with J gene TRBJ2-5, with 7 bases identical to TRBD1. J was trimmed by 4 bases and V by 0 bases; bases with no gene match: 8. This CDR3 is 16 amino acids long. Germline V gene sequence: CDR1 SGHAT, CDR2 FQNNGV. The DNA for the CDR3 is TGTGCCAGCAGCTTAGACCTGACAGGGTCTGCAGAGACCCAGTACTTC. It encodes CASSLDLTGSAETQYF. Full variable domain (missing parts from reference TRBV11-2 and TRBJ2-5): EAGVAQSPRYKIIEKRQSVAFWCNPISGHATLYWYQQILGQGPKLLIQFQNNGVVDDSQLPKDRFSAERLKGVDSTLKIQPAKLEDSAVYLCASSLDLTGSAETQYFGPGTRLLVL.

V is TRBV29-1 and J is TRBJ2-7; D is uncertain. This CDR3 spans 14 amino acids. Germline lookup yields CDR1 SQVTM and CDR2 ANQGSEA. Trimming shortened V by 2 bases and J by 3 bases, and 14 bases separated the two germline ends. In nucleotides, the CDR3 is TGCAGCGTTGAATTGCCAGGAAGCTTCTACGAGCAGTACTTC. This encodes CSVELPGSFYEQYF.

In its sample, this clone was seen once. The sample contains more than one DNA sequence encoding this CDR3. The V and J genes are TRBV6-5 and TRBJ2-2; D gene unclear. Germline CDR1 reads MNHEY; CDR2 reads SVGAGI. The CDR3 extends over 14 amino acids. V lost 2 bases, J lost 1 base, and 5 bases lay in between. For the CDR3, the DNA is TGTGCCAGCAGTTACGGAGAGAACACCGGGGAGCTGTTTTTT. Its translation is CASSYGENTGELFF.

The rearrangement joins TRBV11-2 to TRBJ2-5; perhaps TRBD2 as D (8 bases). V was clipped by 7 bases and J by 5 bases, with 23 bases between them. From germline, CDR1 is SGHAT and CDR2 FQNNGV. CDR3 length: 16 amino acids. The CDR3 is CASNTGASGFWETQYF. CDR3 bases: TGTGCCAGCAACACAGGGGCTAGCGGGTTTTGGGAGACCCAGTACTTC.

This chain links TRBV10-2 with TRBJ2-7; 8 bases match TRBD2. CDR1 and CDR2 from the germline V gene are WSHSY and SAAADI. The trim removed 6 bases at V and 3 bases at J, leaving 7 bases unmatched. This CDR3 has 14 residues. Here the CDR3 DNA reads TGCGCCAGCAGGCGGGAGGCCCCAAACTACGAGCAGTACTTC. Protein: CASRREAPNYEQYF.

The chain uses TRBV2 and TRBJ2-1; D is perhaps TRBD1 (6 bases). CDR1 and CDR2 from the germline V gene are SNHLY and FYNNEI. CDR3 length equals 14 residues. The V gene lost 1 base and the J gene lost 8 bases, with 12 bases spanning the gap. The CDR3 region has the DNA TGTGCCAGCAGTGAAGGGGGGCGCTGGGATGAGCAGTTCTTC. Translated, it gives CASSEGGRWDEQFF.

In this sample, this clone turned up once. V usage is TRBV14 and J usage is TRBJ2-7; possible D gene TRBD2, 5 bases. There are 14 residues in the CDR3. The germline gives CDR1 SGHDN, CDR2 FVKESK. Trimming left V 5 bases short and J 2 bases short, with 13 bases between. The CDR3 here is CASSSRVVTYEQYF. CDR3 bases: TGTGCCAGCAGCTCGAGGGTAGTTACCTACGAGCAGTACTTC.

A few counts support this clone. This chain joins TRBV7-3 and TRBJ2-2; TRBD2 aligns across 7 bases. The CDR3 contains 18 residues. CDR1 is SGHTA and CDR2 is FQGTGA in the germline V gene. The ends lost 1 base at V and 2 bases at J; junction bases unmatched: 10. The CDR3 spells CASSLNPGAGVNTGELFF. In DNA form, the CDR3 reads TGTGCCAGCAGCTTAAATCCCGGGGCGGGGGTTAACACCGGGGAGCTGTTTTTT. Full variable domain (remainder filled in from reference TRBV7-3 and TRBJ2-2): GAGVSQTPSNKVTEKGKYVELRCDPISGHTALYWYRQSLGQGPEFLIYFQGTGAADDSGLPNDRFFAVRPEGSVSTLKIQRTERGDSAVYLCASSLNPGAGVNTGELFFGEGSRLTVL.

The V and J genes are TRBV29-1 and TRBJ2-1; D might be TRBD2 (5 bases). In germline, CDR1 is SQVTM, CDR2 ANQGSEA. V dropped 3 bases and J dropped 1 base, with 16 bases sitting between them. This CDR3 has 16 residues. CDR3 DNA sequence: TGCAGCGTTGAGTCGCGAGGGCCGCCGTCCTACAATGAGCAGTTCTTC. The encoded protein is CSVESRGPPSYNEQFF.

V gene TRBV30 combines with J gene TRBJ2-7, with D possibly called TRBD1 or TRBD2 (5 bases each). The CDR3 covers 12 residues. Germline-derived CDR1 and CDR2 are GTSNPN and SVGIG (reference sequence). V lost 3 bases, J lost 0 bases, and 6 bases lay in between. This CDR3 reads CAWSGASYEQYF. For the CDR3, the DNA is TGTGCCTGGAGCGGGGCCTCCTACGAGCAGTACTTC.

J is TRBJ1-2 and V is TRBV5-1; perhaps TRBD1 as D (6 bases). Germline CDR1 reads SGHRS; CDR2 reads YFSETQ. The CDR3 is 13 amino acids. V gave up 1 base and J gave up 8 bases, with 12 bases separating them. The CDR3 nucleotides are TGCGCCAGCAGCTTGTATAACAGGGACGGCTACACCTTC. Amino acid sequence: CASSLYNRDGYTF.

The gene calls are TRBV6-5 and TRBJ2-7; no definite D call. CDR3 length: 14 residues. Germline values: CDR1 MNHEY, CDR2 SVGAGI. Trimming took 4 bases from V and 2 from J, leaving 12 bases between them. CDR3 protein: CASSSLRNPYEQYF. CDR3 nucleotide sequence: TGTGCCAGCAGTTCGCTTAGGAACCCCTACGAGCAGTACTTC.

The DNA for the CDR3 is TGTGCCAGCAGTTTACTACGACAATCCTACAATGAGCAGTTCTTC. This gives the protein CASSLLRQSYNEQFF. This rearrangement joins TRBV27 to TRBJ2-1; D ambiguous. This CDR3 has 15 residues. CDR1 is MNHEY, CDR2 SMNVEV, per germline (reference sequence). V was trimmed by 2 bases and J by 1 base, leaving 9 bases between them.

This chain connects TRBV2 to TRBJ2-7; 7 nucleotides match TRBD1. The length of the CDR3 is 13 residues. V lost 6 bases and J lost 1; bases outside the gene matches: 3. Germline CDR1 and CDR2: SNHLY and FYNNEI. CDR3 nucleotide sequence: TGTGCCAGCAGCCCACAGGGGTCCTACGAGCAGTACTTC. Its protein is CASSPQGSYEQYF.

The chain links TRBV7-9 to TRBJ2-2; tentatively, D is TRBD2 (5 bases). The V and J ends lost 5 bases and 5 bases respectively, with 15 bases between them. Germline V CDR1 and CDR2: SEHNR, FQNEAQ (reference sequence). This CDR3 has 15 amino acids. The CDR3 loop reads CASSPREGLTGELFF. The CDR3 DNA follows: TGTGCCAGCAGCCCTAGAGAGGGCCTGACCGGGGAGCTGTTTTTT.

The chain has TRBV23-1 and TRBJ1-1; D call uncertain. TRBV23-1 is assigned to the ORF class and has an uncertain function. V lost 2 bases, J lost 7 bases, and 17 bases lay in between. The CDR3 sequence is 15 residues long. CDR3 nucleotide sequence: TGCGCCAGCAGTCAAACGGAAGGTCAGCTGGATGAAGCTTTCTTT. Its translation: CASSQTEGQLDEAFF.

The rearrangement uses TRBV5-6 and TRBJ1-3, with no clear D. The CDR3 covers 15 residues. V shed 0 bases and J shed 0 bases, with 7 bases lying between them. The germline CDR1 and CDR2 sequences are SGHDT and YYEEEE. CDR3 in amino acids: CASSLAGFSGNTIYF. CDR3 DNA sequence: TGTGCCAGCAGCTTGGCAGGCTTCTCTGGAAACACCATATATTTT. The complete variable domain, with remaining parts taken from reference TRBV5-6 and TRBJ1-3, reads DAGVTQSPTHLIKTRGQQVTLRCSPKSGHDTVSWYQQALGQGPQFIFQYYEEEERQRGNFPDRFSGHQFPNYSSELNVNALLLGDSALYLCASSLAGFSGNTIYFGEGSWLTVV.

The chain has TRBV11-2 and TRBJ2-3; D gene unclear. V was shortened by 1 base and J by 3 bases, with 5 bases between the two germline ends. There are 13 residues in the CDR3. CDR1 and CDR2 (germline): SGHAT, FQNNGV. The CDR3 coding sequence is TGTGCCAGCAGCTTAGCGCCAACAGATACGCAGTATTTT. This translates into CASSLAPTDTQYF.

This rearrangement joins TRBV5-1 to TRBJ2-7; 10 positions agree with TRBD2. V lost 1 base to trimming and J lost 2 bases; unmatched junction nucleotides: 9. The length of the CDR3 is 17 residues. Germline V CDR1 and CDR2: SGHRS, YFSETQ. This chain's CDR3 is CASSLLPSSGSPYEQYF. DNA of the CDR3: TGCGCCAGCAGCTTGCTCCCTTCTAGCGGGAGCCCCTACGAGCAGTACTTC.

V gene TRBV7-9 combines with J gene TRBJ2-7, with D uncertain. The CDR3 extends over 14 amino acids. Deletions cut 2 bases from V and 0 bases from J, with 8 bases between. Germline V gene lookup returns CDR1 SEHNR and CDR2 FQNEAQ (reference sequence). The CDR3 spells CASSLFNNSYEQYF. CDR3 in DNA: TGTGCCAGCAGCTTATTTAACAACTCCTACGAGCAGTACTTC.

The chain employs TRBV7-9 and TRBJ2-3; TRBD1 aligns across 7 bases. Losses at the gene ends were 5 bases for V and 0 bases for J; bases not matched to a gene: 17. CDR1 and CDR2 from the germline V gene are SEHNR and FQNEAQ (reference sequence). CDR3 size: 19 residues. The CDR3 protein is CASSPRLQGTPSSTDTQYF. The CDR3 nucleotides read TGTGCCAGCAGCCCCCGTCTACAGGGGACCCCTTCTAGCACAGATACGCAGTATTTT.

V is TRBV2 and J is TRBJ1-5; a possible D gene is TRBD1 (6 bases). The CDR3 sequence is 14 residues long. Germline assignment: CDR1 SNHLY and CDR2 FYNNEI. V was clipped by 8 bases and J by 4 bases, with 15 bases between them. CDR3 sequence (DNA): TGTGCCAGCGGCTTGGGCCAGGGGAATCAGCCCCAGCATTTT. Translated: CASGLGQGNQPQHF.

CDR3 nucleotides: TGTGCCAGCAGTCAAACGGTAGCGGGAGACGTCGAGCAGTACTTC. Encoded protein: CASSQTVAGDVEQYF. This rearrangement joins TRBV6-5 to TRBJ2-7; 9 nucleotides match TRBD2. The junction had 11 bases not matched to a gene; V was cut back by 5 bases and J by 6 bases. Germline V gene lookup returns CDR1 MNHEY and CDR2 SVGAGI. The CDR3 is 15 residues long.

The chain carries TRBV19 and TRBJ2-3; no clear D gene. The length of the CDR3 is 13 residues. The germline V gene has CDR1 LNHDA and CDR2 SQIVND (reference sequence). Trimming removed 2 bases at V and 4 bases at J, with 7 bases between. Here the CDR3 reads CASSILRADTQYF. The DNA of the CDR3 is TGTGCCAGTAGTATACTCCGCGCAGATACGCAGTATTTT.

This clone showed up just once. This chain uses TRBV6-5 with TRBJ2-5; D perhaps matches TRBD1 (6 bases). Trimming stripped 0 bases from V and 4 bases from J, with 12 bases between. The CDR3 sequence is 15 residues long. The germline V gene has CDR1 MNHEY and CDR2 SVGAGI. Here the CDR3 DNA reads TGTGCCAGCAGTTACTCGACAGGTGGGGGAGAGACCCAGTACTTC. Translation gives CASSYSTGGGETQYF.